This T cell receptor beta chain appears in the sequencing data of a study of response to subunit inactivated influenza vaccine. Whole-study findings and limits: With each seasonal influenza vaccination, the authors suggested, few new T cells are recruited.

Germline V CDR1 and CDR2: DFQATT, SNEGSKA (reference sequence). Losses at the gene ends were 6 bases for V and 4 bases for J; bases not matched to a gene: 3. The CDR3 length is 12 residues. With respect to this clonotype: Its antigen is currently unknown.

TCRdb recomputed calls from the RT-PCR reads with MiXCR, one row per CDR3 protein. The sample carries under 550,000 distinct CDR3 sequences, approximately 7.8% recorded once. The source of this sequence is a man aged 45 to 75 who received an inactivated influenza vaccine. The material sequenced was PBMCs from blood, taken around 25 months after vaccination. The chain uses TRBV20-1 and TRBJ1-5; 7 bases are a match to TRBD1. CDR3 protein: CSAATGNQPQHF. Here the CDR3 DNA reads TGCAGTGCCGCGACAGGGAATCAGCCCCAGCATTTT.